Each of the 31 T cell receptor beta chains below was sequenced from the same sample in a study of blood T cell repertoires in COVID-19. Sequenced by immunoSEQ multiplex PCR; TCRdb stores in-frame clones only, minus some. The sample lists around 300,000 clones, approximately 91% occurring once. Sequencing was done on a sample of peripheral blood. Receptors originate from a man aged 45-65 years with acute or convalescent COVID-19.

The chain uses TRBV5-1 and TRBJ2-3; the match to TRBD2 covers 9 bases. Trimming took 6 bases from V and 4 from J; bases not matched to a gene: 9. Germline CDR1 SGHRS, CDR2 YFSETQ. The length of the CDR3 is 15 residues. In DNA, the CDR3 is TGCGCCAGCAAAAGAGCTAGCGGGGTCCCAGATACGCAGTATTTT. Translation gives CASKRASGVPDTQYF.

The chain is built from TRBV27 and TRBJ2-7; 10 bases align to TRBD2. This CDR3 has 13 residues. Germline V gives CDR1 MNHEY, CDR2 SMNVEV (reference sequence). The V gene end was trimmed by 9 bases and the J gene end by 2 bases; junction bases not matched to a gene: 4. CDR3 loop: CASGLADAYEQYF. The CDR3 region has the DNA TGTGCCAGTGGACTAGCGGATGCCTACGAGCAGTACTTC.

A single count supports this clone. The chain carries TRBV5-6 and TRBJ1-2, with a tentative D call TRBD1 (6 bases). Germline V gene data show CDR1 as SGHDT and CDR2 as YYEEEE. The CDR3 length is 12 residues. Trimming removed 4 bases from V and 6 bases from J, with 10 bases in between. For the CDR3, the DNA is TGTGCCAGCAGCAGAAACAGGGATGGCTACACCTTC. Its protein product is CASSRNRDGYTF.

Regarding this clone: One junction end disagrees with the germline gene, perhaps due to a read error. The CDR3 here is CASGMNGNLKF. The CDR3 DNA is TGTGCCAGCGGCATGAACGGGAACCTTAAATTC. The rearrangement links TRBV27 to TRBJ2-7; TRBD2 might be the D (5 bases). The CDR3 runs 11 residues. Germline values: CDR1 MNHEY, CDR2 SMNVEV (reference sequence).

The rearrangement joins TRBV9 to TRBJ2-1; 10 bases fit TRBD2. This CDR3 comprises 19 residues. V was pared by 0 bases and J by 4 bases, with 13 bases of the junction left unmatched. Germline V gives CDR1 SGDLS, CDR2 YYNGEE. This CDR3 reads CASSVGPRQRGGSYNEQFF. The CDR3, as DNA: TGTGCCAGCAGCGTAGGCCCGAGGCAGCGGGGGGGCTCTTACAATGAGCAGTTCTTC.

The genes are TRBV9 and TRBJ2-1; 9 bases map to TRBD2. This CDR3 spans 15 amino acids. The ends lost 4 bases at V and 8 bases at J; junction bases unmatched: 10. Germline V lookup: CDR1 SGDLS, CDR2 YYNGEE. The CDR3 region has the DNA TGTGCCAGCAGCCCTAGCGGGGACCCCACGTATGAGCAGTTCTTC. It yields the protein CASSPSGDPTYEQFF.

The chain has TRBV5-8 and TRBJ2-3, with D tentatively TRBD1 (6 bases). Trimming pared 7 bases from V and 0 bases from J, leaving 12 bases between. The CDR3 covers 14 residues. The germline gives CDR1 SGHTS, CDR2 YDEGEE. The CDR3 is CASCYRVSTDTQYF. As DNA, the CDR3 is TGTGCCAGCTGCTACAGGGTTAGCACAGATACGCAGTATTTT. Drawing the rest from reference TRBV5-8 and TRBJ2-3, the complete variable domain is EAGVTQSPTHLIKTRGQQATLRCSPISGHTSVYWYQQALGLGLQFLLWYDEGEERNRGNFPPRFSGRQFPNYSSELNVNALELEDSALYLCASCYRVSTDTQYFGPGTRLTVL.

The chain recombines TRBV6-2 or TRBV6-3 with TRBJ2-1; D is unclear. Per germline, CDR1 MNHEY and CDR2 SVGEGT. The V gene lost 4 bases and the J gene lost 9 bases, with 10 bases spanning the gap. The CDR3 length is 12 residues. CDR3 bases: TGTGCCAGCAGTTTCAGTTTTCCTGAGCAGTTCTTC. Encoded protein: CASSFSFPEQFF.

DNA for the CDR3: TGTGCCAGCAGTGACGACAGGCCCTATCAGCCCCAGCATTTT. The encoded protein is CASSDDRPYQPQHF. V gene TRBV2 combines with J gene TRBJ1-5; D is possibly TRBD1 (6 bases). In germline, CDR1 is SNHLY, CDR2 FYNNEI. Deletions cut 3 bases from V and 5 bases from J, with 11 bases between. The CDR3 totals 14 residues.

This rearrangement joins TRBV6-5 to TRBJ1-6; TRBD1 might be the D (6 bases). The V end lost 6 bases, the J end lost 0 bases, and 9 bases lay between the germline ends. The germline V gene has CDR1 MNHEY and CDR2 SVGAGI. The CDR3 has 15 residues. CDR3 residues: CASRTGSSYNSPLHF. The CDR3 nucleotides are TGTGCCAGCAGAACAGGGAGCTCCTATAATTCACCCCTCCACTTT.

This sequence joins TRBV30 and TRBJ2-1; TRBD2 is a possible D gene (5 bases). This CDR3 has 12 residues. The ends were cut back, 4 bases at V and 9 bases at J, with 13 bases in the middle. CDR1 is GTSNPN and CDR2 is SVGIG in the germline V gene (reference sequence). CDR3 in DNA: TGTGCCTGGAACCGGGCCGGGATTGAGCAGTTCTTC. Protein product: CAWNRAGIEQFF. Filled out from reference TRBV30 and TRBJ2-1, the complete variable domain reads SQTIHQWPATLVQPVGSPLSLECTVEGTSNPNLYWYRQAAGRGLQLLFYSVGIGQISSEVPQNLSASRPQDRQFILSSKKLLLSDSGFYLCAWNRAGIEQFFGPGTRLTVL.

The chain carries TRBV10-3 and TRBJ2-2, with 11 positions matching TRBD2. J was trimmed by 0 bases and V by 0 bases; bases with no gene match: 3. The CDR3 covers 18 residues. Germline CDR1 and CDR2: ENHRY and SYGVKD. CDR3 sequence (DNA): TGTGCCATCAGTGAGTCGGGTAGCGGGGGGGCGAACACCGGGGAGCTGTTTTTT. This sequence encodes CAISESGSGGANTGELFF.

J is TRBJ2-3 and V is TRBV10-3; no clear D gene. The CDR3 is 14 residues long. Germline assignment: CDR1 ENHRY and CDR2 SYGVKD. Trimming removed 6 bases at V and 4 bases at J, with 14 bases between. CDR3 amino acids: CAISDTLIPDTQYF. DNA for the CDR3: TGTGCCATCAGCGACACTCTTATCCCAGATACGCAGTATTTT.

The gene calls are TRBV30 and TRBJ1-2; 7 nucleotides agree with TRBD1. The V segment lost 6 bases and the J segment 8 bases; nucleotides outside the gene matches: 21. The CDR3 runs 16 residues. The V gene's germline CDR1 is GTSNPN and CDR2 SVGIG (reference sequence). CDR3 in amino acids: CACPAAGVQGSRGYTF. The CDR3 nucleotides read TGTGCCTGTCCCGCGGCGGGCGTACAGGGGTCGCGAGGCTACACCTTC.

The rearrangement uses TRBV7-8 and TRBJ1-2, with D unresolved. Trimming removed 5 bases at V and 3 bases at J, with 7 bases between. Looked up from germline, CDR1 is SGHVS and CDR2 is FQNEAQ. The CDR3 is made up of 12 amino acids. Here the CDR3 DNA reads TGTGCCAGCAGCCCCCTCGACTATGGCTACACCTTC. Amino acid sequence: CASSPLDYGYTF.

The V call is TRBV5-4, the J call TRBJ1-2; 8 bases agree with TRBD1. J gave up 3 bases and V 2 bases, and 3 bases lay outside the gene matches. Germline values: CDR1 SGHNT, CDR2 YYREEE (reference sequence). CDR3 length equals 14 residues. Here the CDR3 DNA reads TGTGCCAGCAGCTTCGGGACAGGAGACTATGGCTACACCTTC. Encoded protein: CASSFGTGDYGYTF.

V is TRBV6-5 and J is TRBJ2-2, with a tentative D call TRBD1 (5 bases). The CDR3 has 13 residues. The germline V gene has CDR1 MNHEY and CDR2 SVGAGI. Trimming took 7 bases from V and 5 from J, leaving 11 bases between them. The CDR3 region is CASTGKGTGELFF. The DNA of the CDR3 is TGTGCCAGCACCGGAAAGGGGACCGGGGAGCTGTTTTTT.

This chain joins TRBV10-1 and TRBJ2-7; TRBD2 is a possible D gene (5 bases). Trimming stripped 3 bases from V and 1 base from J, with 13 bases between. The V gene's germline CDR1 is WNHNN and CDR2 SYGVQD (reference sequence). The CDR3 runs to 15 residues. The CDR3 nucleotides read TGCGCCAGCAGTGACCGGGCGGGTCCATCCTACGAGCAGTACTTC. Its translation is CASSDRAGPSYEQYF.

The chain combines TRBV10-1 with TRBJ1-1, with D unresolved. V was cut by 2 bases and J by 1 base, with 11 bases left in between. There are 15 residues in the CDR3. The germline CDR1 and CDR2 sequences are WNHNN and SYGVQD (reference sequence). The CDR3 bases are TGCGCCAGCAGTGAGAATTCGGGGAGGAACACTGAAGCTTTCTTT. Protein sequence: CASSENSGRNTEAFF.

The table lists this clone with a count of one. This rearrangement joins TRBV30 to TRBJ1-5; D not resolved. Deletions cut 2 bases from V and 4 bases from J, with 12 bases between. This CDR3 has 14 amino acids. Germline V gene lookup returns CDR1 GTSNPN and CDR2 SVGIG (reference sequence). CDR3 region: CAWSTGSGNQPQHF. Here the CDR3 DNA reads TGTGCCTGGAGTACGGGAAGTGGGAATCAGCCCCAGCATTTT. Based on the CDR3 plus reference TRBV30 and TRBJ1-5, the full variable domain is SQTIHQWPATLVQPVGSPLSLECTVEGTSNPNLYWYRQAAGRGLQLLFYSVGIGQISSEVPQNLSASRPQDRQFILSSKKLLLSDSGFYLCAWSTGSGNQPQHFGDGTRLSIL.

In DNA, the CDR3 is TGTGCCAGCAGCTCGTACAGGGGGCGATGGGATTCACCCCTCCACTTT. Protein product: CASSSYRGRWDSPLHF. The V gene is TRBV11-1, the J gene TRBJ1-6; TRBD1 aligns across 9 bases. The CDR3 covers 16 residues. CDR1 SGHAT and CDR2 FQDESV come from the germline V gene (reference sequence). V gave up 4 bases and J gave up 8 bases; unmatched junction bases: 9.

V gene TRBV19 combines with J gene TRBJ2-3; D may be TRBD2 (6 bases). The CDR3 is made up of 15 amino acids. In germline, CDR1 is LNHDA, CDR2 SQIVND (reference sequence). Trimming took off 11 bases at V and 2 bases at J, with 20 bases between the two ends. CDR3 sequence reads: CAGTEEEGPTDTQYF. The CDR3 bases are TGTGCCGGGACTGAGGAGGAAGGGCCCACAGATACGCAGTATTTT.

This chain joins TRBV9 and TRBJ2-7, with TRBD1 identical over 9 bases. In germline, CDR1 is SGDLS, CDR2 YYNGEE. This CDR3 region has 17 residues. V gave up 4 bases and J gave up 2 bases; unmatched junction bases: 13. CDR3 in amino acids: CASSPLTTGTGPYEQYF. The CDR3 region has the DNA TGTGCCAGCAGCCCTCTAACCACCGGGACAGGGCCCTACGAGCAGTACTTC.

Remarks on this clone: Within the sample, other DNA sequences also encode this same CDR3. The chain couples TRBV18 to TRBJ1-5; 9 nucleotides align to TRBD1. Germline assignment: CDR1 KGHSH and CDR2 LQKENI. Losses at the gene ends were 6 bases for V and 4 bases for J; bases not matched to a gene: 4. This CDR3 comprises 14 residues. CDR3 residues: CASSPGQGNQPQHF. Written as DNA, the CDR3 is TGTGCCAGCTCGCCCGGACAGGGGAATCAGCCCCAGCATTTT. The variable domain in full, completed from reference TRBV18 and TRBJ1-5, reads NAGVMQNPRHLVRRRGQEARLRCSPMKGHSHVYWYRQLPEEGLKFMVYLQKENIIDESGMPKERFSAEFPKEGPSILRIQQVVRGDSAAYFCASSPGQGNQPQHFGDGTRLSIL.

This chain links TRBV7-6 with TRBJ2-5; 9 bases map to TRBD2. V lost 2 bases, J lost 1 base, and 5 bases stayed unmatched. The germline V gene encodes CDR1 SGHVS and CDR2 FNYEAQ. The CDR3 has 16 residues. The CDR3, as DNA: TGTGCCAGCAGCTTAATGTCTAGCGGGGCCCAAGAGACCCAGTACTTC. Its translation: CASSLMSSGAQETQYF.

The CDR3 sequence is CASRRQGITGELFF. The CDR3 DNA is TGTGCCAGCAGACGACAGGGCATCACCGGGGAGCTGTTTTTT. The chain employs TRBV3-1 (or the pseudogene TRBV3-2) and TRBJ2-2; the match to TRBD1 covers 7 bases. Germline trimming cut 6 bases from V and 4 bases from J; bases unmatched to any gene: 5. This CDR3 is built from 14 residues. The germline CDR1 and CDR2 sequences are LGHDT and YNNKEL (reference sequence).

This chain uses TRBV3-1 (or the pseudogene TRBV3-2) with TRBJ2-3; D gene unclear. Germline loops: CDR1 LGHDT, CDR2 YNNKEL (reference sequence). Trimming cost V 6 bases and J 2 bases, with 9 bases left between them. The CDR3 is 13 residues long. CDR3 in DNA: TGTGCCAGCAGACCCCAGGTCACAGATACGCAGTATTTT. Amino acid sequence: CASRPQVTDTQYF.

V gene TRBV10-1 combines with J gene TRBJ2-7; maybe TRBD2 (5 bases). CDR3 size: 11 residues. V was pared by 4 bases and J by 9 bases, with 10 bases between. Per the germline V gene, CDR1 is WNHNN and CDR2 is SYGVQD (reference sequence). Here the CDR3 reads CASSGETGQYF. The CDR3 DNA reads TGCGCCAGCAGTGGGGAGACCGGGCAGTACTTC.

J is TRBJ2-6 and V is TRBV5-4; a possible D gene is TRBD1 (6 bases). CDR3 size: 18 residues. The germline V gene has CDR1 SGHNT and CDR2 YYREEE (reference sequence). V was clipped by 4 bases and J by 0 bases, with 17 bases between them. Here the CDR3 DNA reads TGTGCCAGCAGCCTTGGACAGACTCAACTCTCTGGGGCCAACGTCCTGACTTTC. Amino acid sequence: CASSLGQTQLSGANVLTF.

This sequence joins TRBV10-3 and TRBJ2-5; D remains unclear. The CDR3 is 13 amino acids. Looked up from germline, CDR1 is ENHRY and CDR2 is SYGVKD. V gave up 1 base and J gave up 5 bases, with 8 bases separating them. The CDR3 region has the DNA TGTGCCATCAGTGAGTTGGCCCAGGAGACCCAGTACTTC. It translates to CAISELAQETQYF.

The V gene is TRBV19, the J gene TRBJ1-5, with D unresolved. Germline CDR1 reads LNHDA; CDR2 reads SQIVND (reference sequence). Between the trimmed V and J ends, which lost 9 bases and 4 bases, there was a span of 16 bases. The CDR3 consists of 14 residues. CDR3 residues: CASGFRGLNQPQHF. The CDR3 DNA is TGTGCCAGCGGTTTCCGAGGGTTGAATCAGCCCCAGCATTTT.